This TCR beta chain was observed in a study of T cells after yellow fever vaccination. The study, taken as a whole, reports: Most primary-vaccination clones recurred post-booster (roughly 96% CD4, over 70% CD8). Of the clonotypes, a small share occurred in both CD4 and CD8 compartments.

In making TCR cDNA, 5'RACE template switching added a universal primer site and UMIs to it. Using its own MiXCR run on the 5' RACE reads, TCRdb lists one record per CDR3 protein. The sample includes 400,000 or so distinct CDR3 sequences, approximately 19% of them seen just once. This clonotype was recorded a few times. Its antigen is unknown. V lost 7 bases and J lost 7, with 14 bases in between. This CDR3 has 13 residues. The receptor comes from a man younger than 30 who received the YFV17D yellow fever vaccine. This chain joins TRBV12-3 or TRBV12-4 and TRBJ1-3, with D unclear. Sequencing was performed on PBMCs, taken before the yellow fever booster vaccination. The CDR3 reads CASIPGSGNTIYF. The CDR3, as DNA: TGTGCCAGCATACCGGGAAGTGGCAACACCATATATTTT.